Reported below is one T cell receptor (beta chain). Its target is unknown. This entry is derived from a study of robustness of blood B and T cell sequencing. Study-wide findings and caveats: Pooling tubes did not improve overlap of rare TCRbeta clonotypes.

The cDNA carried a universal priming site added by a 5' template-switch oligo. The template-switch oligo carried a 12-nucleotide random UMI tagging each cDNA molecule. MiXCR, run by TCRdb on the PCR reads, gives a single entry per CDR3 protein. In the table there are some 1,600 distinct CDR3 sequences, 56% of which are singletons. The CDR3 has 16 residues. Germline-derived CDR1 and CDR2 are GTSNPN and SVGIG (reference sequence). V was clipped by 3 bases and J by 0 bases; unmatched bases: 9. TCR beta repertoires were quantified from mRNA rather than genomic DNA. The TCR was taken from a human donor in good health. J is TRBJ2-3 and V is TRBV30; 7 bases match TRBD2. The source material was peripheral blood. The CDR3 sequence: CAWRGGTGASTDTQYF. The CDR3 coding sequence is TGTGCCTGGAGGGGAGGGACGGGTGCTAGCACAGATACGCAGTATTTT.